This T cell receptor (beta chain) was sequenced in a study of T cell changes during pregnancy in multiple sclerosis. Details on this clone: Different DNA sequences within this sample yield the same CDR3.

Produced via immunoSEQ multiplex PCR; TCRdb's table is partial and in-frame only. The sample lists more than 90,000 clones; roughly 90% were seen once. Germline V gives CDR1 SGHDT, CDR2 YYEEEE. The CDR3 contains 14 residues. Trimming at V came to 0 bases and at J to 0 bases, leaving 0 bases not matched to a gene. The sequence was obtained from a female donor with multiple sclerosis, enrolled in a pregnancy study. The gene calls are TRBV5-6 and TRBJ2-7, with 7 bases matching TRBD2. Sample: peripheral blood, taken in the first trimester of pregnancy. The CDR3 nucleotides read TGTGCCAGCAGCTTGGGACTAGCCTCCTACGAGCAGTACTTC. This gives the protein CASSLGLASYEQYF.